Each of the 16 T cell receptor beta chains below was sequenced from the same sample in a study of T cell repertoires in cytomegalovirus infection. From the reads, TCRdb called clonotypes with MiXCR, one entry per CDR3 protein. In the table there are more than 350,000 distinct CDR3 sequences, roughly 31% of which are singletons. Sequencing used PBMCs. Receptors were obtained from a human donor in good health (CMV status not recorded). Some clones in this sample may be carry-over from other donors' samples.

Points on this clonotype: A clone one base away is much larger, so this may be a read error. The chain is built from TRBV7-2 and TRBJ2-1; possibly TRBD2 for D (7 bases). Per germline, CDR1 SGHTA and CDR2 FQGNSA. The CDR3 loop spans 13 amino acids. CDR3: CASSGTGGHERFF. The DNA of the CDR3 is TGTGCCAGCAGCGGGACCGGGGGGCATGAGCGGTTCTTC.

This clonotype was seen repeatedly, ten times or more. The CDR3: CASSQGAKRGYNEQFF. CDR3 sequence (DNA): TGCGCCAGCAGCCAAGGGGCAAAGCGGGGCTACAATGAGCAGTTCTTC. The genes are TRBV4-3 and TRBJ2-1; TRBD2 matches at 7 bases. Germline V gene lookup returns CDR1 LGHNA and CDR2 YSLEER. V shed 1 base and J 3 bases; nucleotides not matched to a gene: 6. The CDR3 has 16 amino acids.

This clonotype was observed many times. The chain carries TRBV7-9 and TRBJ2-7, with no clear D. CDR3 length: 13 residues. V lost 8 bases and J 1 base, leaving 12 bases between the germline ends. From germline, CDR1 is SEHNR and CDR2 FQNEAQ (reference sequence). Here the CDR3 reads CASGHTRSYEQYF. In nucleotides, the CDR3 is TGTGCCAGCGGCCATACAAGATCCTACGAGCAGTACTTC. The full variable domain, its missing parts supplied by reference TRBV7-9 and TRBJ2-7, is DTGVSQNPRHKITKRGQNVTFRCDPISEHNRLYWYRQTLGQGPEFLTYFQNEAQLEKSRLLSDRFSAERPKGSFSTLEIQRTEQGDSAMYLCASGHTRSYEQYFGPGTRLTVT.

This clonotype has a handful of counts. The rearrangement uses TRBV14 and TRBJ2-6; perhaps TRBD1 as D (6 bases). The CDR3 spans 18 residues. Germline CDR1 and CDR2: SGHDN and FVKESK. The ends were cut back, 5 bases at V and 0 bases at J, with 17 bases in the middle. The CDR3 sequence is CASSVRDMAFSGANVLTF. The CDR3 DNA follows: TGTGCCAGCAGCGTCCGGGACATGGCCTTCTCTGGGGCCAACGTCCTGACTTTC. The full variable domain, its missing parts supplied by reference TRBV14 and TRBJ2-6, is EAGVTQFPSHSVIEKGQTVTLRCDPISGHDNLYWYRRVMGKEIKFLLHFVKESKQDESGMPNNRFLAERTGGTYSTLKVQPAELEDSGVYFCASSVRDMAFSGANVLTFGAGSRLTVL.

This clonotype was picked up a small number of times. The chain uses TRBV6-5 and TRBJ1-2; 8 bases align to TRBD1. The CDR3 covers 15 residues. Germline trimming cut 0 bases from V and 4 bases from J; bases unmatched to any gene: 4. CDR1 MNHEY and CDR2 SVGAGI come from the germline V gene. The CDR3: CASSYSQGALYGYTF. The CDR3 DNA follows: TGTGCCAGCAGTTACTCGCAGGGGGCCCTCTATGGCTACACCTTC.

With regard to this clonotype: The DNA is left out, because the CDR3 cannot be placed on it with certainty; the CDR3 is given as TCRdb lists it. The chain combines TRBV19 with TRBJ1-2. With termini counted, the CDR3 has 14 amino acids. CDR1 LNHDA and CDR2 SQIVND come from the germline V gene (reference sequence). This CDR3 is CASTESGVAYGSTF.

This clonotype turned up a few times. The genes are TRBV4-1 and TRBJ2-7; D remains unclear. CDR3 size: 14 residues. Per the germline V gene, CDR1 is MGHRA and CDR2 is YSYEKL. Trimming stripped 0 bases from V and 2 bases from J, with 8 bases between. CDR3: CASSQELETYEQYF. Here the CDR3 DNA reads TGCGCCAGCAGCCAAGAACTGGAAACCTACGAGCAGTACTTC.

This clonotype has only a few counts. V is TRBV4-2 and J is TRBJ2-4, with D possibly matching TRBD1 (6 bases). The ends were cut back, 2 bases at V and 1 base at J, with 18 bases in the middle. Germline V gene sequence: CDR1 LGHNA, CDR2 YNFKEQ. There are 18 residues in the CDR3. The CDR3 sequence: CASSQRPNRDRAKNIQYF. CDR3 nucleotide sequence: TGTGCCAGCAGCCAAAGACCGAACAGGGATAGGGCCAAAAACATTCAGTACTTC.

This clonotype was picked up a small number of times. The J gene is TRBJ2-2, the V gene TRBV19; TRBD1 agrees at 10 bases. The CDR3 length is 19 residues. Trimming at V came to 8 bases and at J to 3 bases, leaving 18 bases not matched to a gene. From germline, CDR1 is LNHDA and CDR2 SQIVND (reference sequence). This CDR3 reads CASRPFKKRQGADTGELFF. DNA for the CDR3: TGTGCCAGTCGCCCATTCAAGAAACGACAGGGGGCTGACACCGGGGAGCTGTTTTTT.

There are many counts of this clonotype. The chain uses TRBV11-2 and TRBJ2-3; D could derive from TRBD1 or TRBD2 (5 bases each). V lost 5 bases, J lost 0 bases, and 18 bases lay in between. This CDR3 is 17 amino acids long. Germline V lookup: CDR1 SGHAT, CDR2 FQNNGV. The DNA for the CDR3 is TGTGCCAGCAGCCTACGGGGCAGTTCTCCTAGCACAGATACGCAGTATTTT. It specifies CASSLRGSSPSTDTQYF.

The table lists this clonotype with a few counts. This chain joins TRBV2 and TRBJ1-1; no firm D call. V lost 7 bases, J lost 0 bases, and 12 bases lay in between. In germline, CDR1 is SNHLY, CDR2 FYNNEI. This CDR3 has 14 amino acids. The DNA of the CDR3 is TGTGCCAGCACGGATAATGGAGTGAACACTGAAGCTTTCTTT. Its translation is CASTDNGVNTEAFF.

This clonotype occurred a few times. In DNA form, the CDR3 reads TGCGCCAGCAGCCAGGAGGGCAGGGGGCCAGGGGAGCAGTACTTC. Protein product: CASSQEGRGPGEQYF. V is TRBV4-1 and J is TRBJ2-7, with TRBD1 matching over 8 bases. Trimming at V came to 3 bases and at J to 7 bases, leaving 11 bases not matched to a gene. Germline V gene lookup returns CDR1 MGHRA and CDR2 YSYEKL. The CDR3 has 15 amino acids.

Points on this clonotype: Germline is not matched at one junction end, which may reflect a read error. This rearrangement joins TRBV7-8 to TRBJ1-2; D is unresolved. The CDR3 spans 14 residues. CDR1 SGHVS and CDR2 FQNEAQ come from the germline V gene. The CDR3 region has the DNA TGTGCCAGCAGCTTAGTACGGGAGTACTGTGGCTACACCTTT. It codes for CASSLVREYCGYTF.

The CDR3 coding sequence is TGTGCCAGCAATCGGCGGGCGACGCGAGGGAGCTCCTACGAGCAGTACTTC. Encoded protein: CASNRRATRGSSYEQYF. The chain uses TRBV2 and TRBJ2-7, with D perhaps matching TRBD2 (5 bases). V lost 7 bases to trimming and J lost 0 bases, with 22 bases between them. The CDR3 extends over 17 amino acids. CDR1 and CDR2 from the germline V gene are SNHLY and FYNNEI.

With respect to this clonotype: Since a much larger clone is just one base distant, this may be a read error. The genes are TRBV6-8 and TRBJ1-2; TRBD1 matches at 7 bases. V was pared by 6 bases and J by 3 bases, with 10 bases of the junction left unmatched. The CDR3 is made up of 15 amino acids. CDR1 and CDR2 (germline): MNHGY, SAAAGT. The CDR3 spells CASRRSGTADYGYTF. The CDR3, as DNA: TGTGCCAGCAGACGAAGCGGGACAGCTGACTATGGCTACACCTTC.

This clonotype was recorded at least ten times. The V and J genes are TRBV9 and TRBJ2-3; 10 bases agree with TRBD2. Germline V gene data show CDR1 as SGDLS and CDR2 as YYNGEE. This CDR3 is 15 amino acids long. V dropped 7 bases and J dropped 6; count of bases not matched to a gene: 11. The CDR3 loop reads CASGLAGATTDTQYF. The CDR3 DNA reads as TGTGCCAGCGGTCTAGCGGGGGCCACGACGGATACGCAGTATTTT. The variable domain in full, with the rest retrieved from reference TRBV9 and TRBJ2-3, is DSGVTQTPKHLITATGQRVTLRCSPRSGDLSVYWYQQSLDQGLQFLIQYYNGEERAKGNILERFSAQQFPDLHSELNLSSLELGDSALYFCASGLAGATTDTQYFGPGTRLTVL.